Included here is one T cell receptor beta chain sequence, with context. This entry is derived from a study of CD8 T cells in Susac syndrome. The CDR3 length is 14 residues. V lost 0 bases and J lost 7, with 13 bases in between. RNA in amounts of roughly 0.5 to 1 ug was reverse transcribed with random hexamers. One entry per CDR3 protein, called by TCRdb with MiXCR from the immunoSEQ multiplex PCR reads. The sample yields approximately 160,000 distinct CDR3 sequences, about 96% seen once. The sample was CD4+ T cells from PBMCs. This receptor was identified in a human donor with Susac syndrome. The gene calls are TRBV12-3 or TRBV12-4 and TRBJ2-7; tentative D call: TRBD1 (5 bases). The CDR3 protein is CASSLATARAEQYF. The DNA for the CDR3 is TGTGCCAGCAGTTTAGCGACGGCCAGGGCTGAGCAGTACTTC.